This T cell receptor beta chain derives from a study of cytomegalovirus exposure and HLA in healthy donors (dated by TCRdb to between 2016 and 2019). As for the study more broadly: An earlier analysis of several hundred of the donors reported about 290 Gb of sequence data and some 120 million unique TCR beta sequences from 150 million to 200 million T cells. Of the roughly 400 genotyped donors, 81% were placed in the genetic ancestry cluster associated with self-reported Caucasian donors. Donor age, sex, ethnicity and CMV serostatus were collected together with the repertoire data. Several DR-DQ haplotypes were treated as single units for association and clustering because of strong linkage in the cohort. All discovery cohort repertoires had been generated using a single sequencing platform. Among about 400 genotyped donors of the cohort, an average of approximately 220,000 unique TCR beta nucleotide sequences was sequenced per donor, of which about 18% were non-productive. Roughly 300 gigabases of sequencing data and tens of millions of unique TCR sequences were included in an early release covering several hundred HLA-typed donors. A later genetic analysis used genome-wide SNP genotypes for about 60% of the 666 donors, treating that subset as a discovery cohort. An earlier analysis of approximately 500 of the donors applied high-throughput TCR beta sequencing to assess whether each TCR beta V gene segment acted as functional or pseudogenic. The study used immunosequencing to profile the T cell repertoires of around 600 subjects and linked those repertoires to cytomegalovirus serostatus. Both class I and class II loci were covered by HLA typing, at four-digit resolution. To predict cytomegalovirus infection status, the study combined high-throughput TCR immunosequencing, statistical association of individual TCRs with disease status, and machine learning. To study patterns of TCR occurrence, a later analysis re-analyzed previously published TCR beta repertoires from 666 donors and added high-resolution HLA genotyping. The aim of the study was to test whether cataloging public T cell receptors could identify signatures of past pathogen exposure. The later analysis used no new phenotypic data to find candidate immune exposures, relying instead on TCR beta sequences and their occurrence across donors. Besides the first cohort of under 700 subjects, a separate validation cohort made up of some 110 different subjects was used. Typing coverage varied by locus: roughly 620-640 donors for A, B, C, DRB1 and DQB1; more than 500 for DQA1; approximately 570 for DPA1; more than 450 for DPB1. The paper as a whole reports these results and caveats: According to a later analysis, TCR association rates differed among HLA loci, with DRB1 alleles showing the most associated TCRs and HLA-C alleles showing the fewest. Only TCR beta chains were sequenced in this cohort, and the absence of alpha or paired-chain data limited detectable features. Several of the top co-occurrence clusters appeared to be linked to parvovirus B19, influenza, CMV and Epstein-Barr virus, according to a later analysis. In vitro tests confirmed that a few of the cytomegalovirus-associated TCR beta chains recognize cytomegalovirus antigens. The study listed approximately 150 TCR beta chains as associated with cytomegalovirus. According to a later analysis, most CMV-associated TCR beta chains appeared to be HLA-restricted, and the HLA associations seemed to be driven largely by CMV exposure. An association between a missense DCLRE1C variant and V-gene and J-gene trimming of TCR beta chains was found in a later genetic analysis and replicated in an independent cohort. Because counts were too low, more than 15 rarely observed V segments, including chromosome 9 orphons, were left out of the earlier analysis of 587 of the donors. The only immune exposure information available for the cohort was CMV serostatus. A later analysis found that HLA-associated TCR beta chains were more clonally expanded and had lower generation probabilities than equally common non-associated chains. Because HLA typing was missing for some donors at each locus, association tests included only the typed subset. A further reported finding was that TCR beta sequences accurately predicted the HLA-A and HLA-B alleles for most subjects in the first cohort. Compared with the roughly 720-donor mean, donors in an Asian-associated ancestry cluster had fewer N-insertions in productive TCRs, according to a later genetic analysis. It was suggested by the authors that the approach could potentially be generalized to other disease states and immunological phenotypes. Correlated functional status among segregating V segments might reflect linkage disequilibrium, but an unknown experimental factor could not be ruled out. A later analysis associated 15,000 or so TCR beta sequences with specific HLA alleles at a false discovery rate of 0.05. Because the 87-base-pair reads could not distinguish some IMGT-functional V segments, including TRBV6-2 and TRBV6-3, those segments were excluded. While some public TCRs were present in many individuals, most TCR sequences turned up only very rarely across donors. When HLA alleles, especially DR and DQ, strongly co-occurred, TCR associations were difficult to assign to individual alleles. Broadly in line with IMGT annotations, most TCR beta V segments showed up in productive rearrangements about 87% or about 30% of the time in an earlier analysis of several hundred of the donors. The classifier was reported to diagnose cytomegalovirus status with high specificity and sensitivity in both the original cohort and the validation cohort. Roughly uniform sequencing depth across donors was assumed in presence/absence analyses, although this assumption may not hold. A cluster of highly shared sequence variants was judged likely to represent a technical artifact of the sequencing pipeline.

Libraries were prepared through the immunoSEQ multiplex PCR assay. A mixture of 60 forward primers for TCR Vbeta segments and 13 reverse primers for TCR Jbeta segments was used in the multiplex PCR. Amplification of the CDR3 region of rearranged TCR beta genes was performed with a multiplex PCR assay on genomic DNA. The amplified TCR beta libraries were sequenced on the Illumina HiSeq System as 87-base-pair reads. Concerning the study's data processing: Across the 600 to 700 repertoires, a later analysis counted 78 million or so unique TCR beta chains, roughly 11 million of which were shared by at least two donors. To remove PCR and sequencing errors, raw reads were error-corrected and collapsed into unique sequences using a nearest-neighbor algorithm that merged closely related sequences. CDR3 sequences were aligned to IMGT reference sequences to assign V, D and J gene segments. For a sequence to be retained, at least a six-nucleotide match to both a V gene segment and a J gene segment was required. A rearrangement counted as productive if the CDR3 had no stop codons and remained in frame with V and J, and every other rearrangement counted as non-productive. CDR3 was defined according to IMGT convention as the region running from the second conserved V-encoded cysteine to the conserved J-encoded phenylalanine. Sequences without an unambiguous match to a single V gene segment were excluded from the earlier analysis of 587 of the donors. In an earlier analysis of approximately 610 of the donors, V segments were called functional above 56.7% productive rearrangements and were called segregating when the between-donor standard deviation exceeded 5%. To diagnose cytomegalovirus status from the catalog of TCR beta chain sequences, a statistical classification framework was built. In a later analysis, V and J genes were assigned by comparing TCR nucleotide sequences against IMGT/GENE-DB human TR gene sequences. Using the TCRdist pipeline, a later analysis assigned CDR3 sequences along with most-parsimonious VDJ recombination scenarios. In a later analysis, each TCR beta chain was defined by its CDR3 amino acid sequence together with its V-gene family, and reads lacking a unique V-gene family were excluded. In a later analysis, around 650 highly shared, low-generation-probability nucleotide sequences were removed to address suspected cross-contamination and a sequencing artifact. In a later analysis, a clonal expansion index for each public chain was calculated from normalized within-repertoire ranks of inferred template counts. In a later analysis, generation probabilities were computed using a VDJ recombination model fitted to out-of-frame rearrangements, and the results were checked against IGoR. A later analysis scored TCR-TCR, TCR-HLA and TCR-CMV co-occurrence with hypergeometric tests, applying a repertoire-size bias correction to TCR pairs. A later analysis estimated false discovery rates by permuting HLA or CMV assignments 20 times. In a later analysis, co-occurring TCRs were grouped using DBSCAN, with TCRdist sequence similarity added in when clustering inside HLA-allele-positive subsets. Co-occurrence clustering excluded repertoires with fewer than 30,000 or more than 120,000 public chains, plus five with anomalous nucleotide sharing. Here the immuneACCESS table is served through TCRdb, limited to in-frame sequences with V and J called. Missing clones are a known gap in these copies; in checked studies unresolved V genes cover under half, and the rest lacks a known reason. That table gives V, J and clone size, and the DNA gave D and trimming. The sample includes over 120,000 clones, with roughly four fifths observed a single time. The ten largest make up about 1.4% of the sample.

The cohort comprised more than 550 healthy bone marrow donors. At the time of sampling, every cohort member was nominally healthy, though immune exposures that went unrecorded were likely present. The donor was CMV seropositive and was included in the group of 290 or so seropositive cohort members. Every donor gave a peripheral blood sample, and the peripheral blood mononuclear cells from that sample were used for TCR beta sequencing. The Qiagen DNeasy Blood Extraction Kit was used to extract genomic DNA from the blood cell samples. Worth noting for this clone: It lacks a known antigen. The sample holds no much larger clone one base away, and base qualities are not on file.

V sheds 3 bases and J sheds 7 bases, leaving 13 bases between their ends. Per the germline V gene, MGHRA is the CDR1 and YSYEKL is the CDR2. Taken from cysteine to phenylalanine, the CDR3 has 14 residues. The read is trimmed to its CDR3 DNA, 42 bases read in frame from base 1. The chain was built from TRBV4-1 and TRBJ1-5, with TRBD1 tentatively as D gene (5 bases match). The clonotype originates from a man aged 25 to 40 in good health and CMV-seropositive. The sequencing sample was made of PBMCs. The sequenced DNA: TGCGCCAGCAGCCAGCTAGGCGCAGGGCAGCCCCAGCATTTT. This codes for CASSQLGAGQPQHF.